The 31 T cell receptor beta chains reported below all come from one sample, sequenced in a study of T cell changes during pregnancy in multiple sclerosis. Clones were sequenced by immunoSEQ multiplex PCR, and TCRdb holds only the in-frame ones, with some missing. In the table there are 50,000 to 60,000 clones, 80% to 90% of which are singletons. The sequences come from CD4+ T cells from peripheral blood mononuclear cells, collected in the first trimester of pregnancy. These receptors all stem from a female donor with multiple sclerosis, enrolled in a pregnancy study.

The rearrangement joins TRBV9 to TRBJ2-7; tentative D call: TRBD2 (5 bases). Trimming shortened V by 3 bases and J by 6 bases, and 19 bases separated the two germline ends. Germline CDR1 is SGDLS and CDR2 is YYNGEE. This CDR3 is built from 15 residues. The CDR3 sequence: CASSGAPGVSAEQYF. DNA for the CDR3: TGTGCCAGCAGCGGTGCTCCCGGGGTATCTGCCGAGCAGTACTTC.

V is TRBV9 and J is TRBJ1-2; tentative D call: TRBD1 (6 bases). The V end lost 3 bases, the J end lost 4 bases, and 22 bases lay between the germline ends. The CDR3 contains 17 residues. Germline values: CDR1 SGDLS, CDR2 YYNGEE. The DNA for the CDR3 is TGTGCCAGCAGCGCGGATAGACAGGACGTACAATCCTATGGCTACACCTTC. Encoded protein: CASSADRQDVQSYGYTF.

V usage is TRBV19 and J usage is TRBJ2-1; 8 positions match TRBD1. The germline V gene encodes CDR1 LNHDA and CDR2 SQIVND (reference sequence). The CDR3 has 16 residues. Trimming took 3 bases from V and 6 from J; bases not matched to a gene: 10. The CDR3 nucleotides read TGTGCCAGTAGTATGACAGGGGATCAGGGGTCCAATGAGCAGTTCTTC. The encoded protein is CASSMTGDQGSNEQFF.

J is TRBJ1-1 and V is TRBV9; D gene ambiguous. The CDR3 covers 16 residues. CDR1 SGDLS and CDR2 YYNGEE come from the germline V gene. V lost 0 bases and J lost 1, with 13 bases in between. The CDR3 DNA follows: TGTGCCAGCAGCGTAGTTGCCGATGGGAGGAACACTGAAGCTTTCTTT. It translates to CASSVVADGRNTEAFF.

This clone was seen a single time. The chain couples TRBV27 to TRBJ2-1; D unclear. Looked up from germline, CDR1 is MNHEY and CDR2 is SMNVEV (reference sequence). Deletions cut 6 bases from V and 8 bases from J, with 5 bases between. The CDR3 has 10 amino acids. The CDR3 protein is CASSPDEQFF. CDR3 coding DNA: TGTGCCAGCAGCCCCGATGAGCAGTTCTTC.

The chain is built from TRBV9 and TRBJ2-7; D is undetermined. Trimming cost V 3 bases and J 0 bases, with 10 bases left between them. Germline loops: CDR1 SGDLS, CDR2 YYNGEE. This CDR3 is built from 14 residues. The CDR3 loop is CASSAQVSSYEQYF. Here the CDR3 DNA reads TGTGCCAGCAGCGCTCAGGTGTCCTCCTACGAGCAGTACTTC.

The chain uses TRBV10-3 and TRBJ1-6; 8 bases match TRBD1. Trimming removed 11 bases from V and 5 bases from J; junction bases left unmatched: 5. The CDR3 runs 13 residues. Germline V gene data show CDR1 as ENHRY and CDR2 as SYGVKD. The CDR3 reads CAVRDRNNSPLHF. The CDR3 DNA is TGTGCCGTCCGGGACAGGAATAATTCACCCCTCCACTTT.

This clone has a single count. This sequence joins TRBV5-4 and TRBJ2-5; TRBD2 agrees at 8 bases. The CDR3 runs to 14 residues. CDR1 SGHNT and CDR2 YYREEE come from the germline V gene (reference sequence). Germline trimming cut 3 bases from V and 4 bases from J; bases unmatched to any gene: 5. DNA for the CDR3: TGTGCCAGCAGCTCCGGGACTAGTCTAGAGACCCAGTACTTC. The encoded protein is CASSSGTSLETQYF.

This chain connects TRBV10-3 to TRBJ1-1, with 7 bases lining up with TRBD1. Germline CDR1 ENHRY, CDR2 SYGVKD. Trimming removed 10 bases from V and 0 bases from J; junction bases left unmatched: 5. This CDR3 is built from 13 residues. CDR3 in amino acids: CATETGMNTEAFF. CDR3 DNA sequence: TGTGCCACTGAGACAGGGATGAACACTGAAGCTTTCTTT.

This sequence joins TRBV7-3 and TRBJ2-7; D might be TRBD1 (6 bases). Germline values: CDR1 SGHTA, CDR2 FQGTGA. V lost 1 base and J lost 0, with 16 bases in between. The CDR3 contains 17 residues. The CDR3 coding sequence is TGTGCCAGCAGCTTAAGGGCAGGACAGCTTAGCTCCTACGAGCAGTACTTC. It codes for CASSLRAGQLSSYEQYF.

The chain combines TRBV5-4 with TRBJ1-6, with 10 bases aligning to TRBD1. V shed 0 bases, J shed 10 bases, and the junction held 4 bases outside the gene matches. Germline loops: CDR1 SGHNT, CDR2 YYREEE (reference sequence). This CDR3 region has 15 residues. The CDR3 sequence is CASSLGQGALSPLHF. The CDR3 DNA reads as TGTGCCAGCAGCTTGGGACAGGGGGCTCTATCACCCCTCCACTTT.

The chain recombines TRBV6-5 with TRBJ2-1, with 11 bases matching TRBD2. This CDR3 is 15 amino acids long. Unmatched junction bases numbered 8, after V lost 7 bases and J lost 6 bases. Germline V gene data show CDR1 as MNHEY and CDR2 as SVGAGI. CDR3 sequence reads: CASTPLAGGTNEQFF. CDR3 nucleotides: TGTGCCAGCACCCCTTTAGCGGGAGGGACCAATGAGCAGTTCTTC.

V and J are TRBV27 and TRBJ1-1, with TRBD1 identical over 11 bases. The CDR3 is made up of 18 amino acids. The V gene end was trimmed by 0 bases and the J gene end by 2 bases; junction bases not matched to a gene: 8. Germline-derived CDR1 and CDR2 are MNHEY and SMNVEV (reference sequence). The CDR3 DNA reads TGTGCCAGCAGTTTATCGACGCCAAGGACAGGGGGCAACACTGAAGCTTTCTTT. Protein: CASSLSTPRTGGNTEAFF.

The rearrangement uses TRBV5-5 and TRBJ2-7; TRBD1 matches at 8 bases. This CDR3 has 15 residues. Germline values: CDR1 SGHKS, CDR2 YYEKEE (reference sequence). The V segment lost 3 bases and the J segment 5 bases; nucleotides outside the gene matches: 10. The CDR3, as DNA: TGTGCCAGCAGCTGGGAGACAGGGGTGAGAGACGAGCAGTACTTC. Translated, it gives CASSWETGVRDEQYF.

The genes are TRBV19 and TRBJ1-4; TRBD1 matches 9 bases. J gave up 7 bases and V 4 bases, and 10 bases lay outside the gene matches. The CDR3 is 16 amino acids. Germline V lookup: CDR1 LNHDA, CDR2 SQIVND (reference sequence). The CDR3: CASSTLHGTGIEKLFF. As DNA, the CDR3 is TGTGCCAGTAGTACGCTCCACGGGACAGGGATTGAAAAACTGTTTTTT.

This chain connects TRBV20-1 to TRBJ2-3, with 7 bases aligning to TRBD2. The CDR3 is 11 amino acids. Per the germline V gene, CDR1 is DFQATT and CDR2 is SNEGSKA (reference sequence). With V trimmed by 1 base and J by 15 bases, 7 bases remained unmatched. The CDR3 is CSARVGTTHYF. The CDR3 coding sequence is TGCAGTGCTAGAGTGGGGACTACCCACTATTTT.

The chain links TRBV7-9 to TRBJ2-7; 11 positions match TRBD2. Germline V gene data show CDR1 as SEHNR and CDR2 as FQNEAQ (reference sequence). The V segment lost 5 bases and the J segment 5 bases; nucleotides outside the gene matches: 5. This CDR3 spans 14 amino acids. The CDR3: CASSRSGGANEQYF. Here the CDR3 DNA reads TGTGCCAGCAGCCGTAGCGGGGGGGCCAACGAGCAGTACTTC.

CDR3 sequence: CASSEGTGSYNEQFF. Here the CDR3 DNA reads TGTGCCAGCAGTGAAGGCACGGGATCCTACAATGAGCAGTTCTTC. The genes are TRBV6-1 and TRBJ2-1; maybe TRBD2 (5 bases). The germline V and J ends were trimmed by 1 base and 1 base, with 8 bases remaining between them. Germline V gene data show CDR1 as MNHNS and CDR2 as SASEGT. CDR3 size: 15 residues.

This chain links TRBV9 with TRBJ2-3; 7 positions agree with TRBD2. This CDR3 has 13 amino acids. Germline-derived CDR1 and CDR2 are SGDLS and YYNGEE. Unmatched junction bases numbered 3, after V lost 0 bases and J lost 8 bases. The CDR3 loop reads CASSVETSSTQYF. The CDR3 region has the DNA TGTGCCAGCAGCGTAGAGACTAGCAGTACGCAGTATTTT.

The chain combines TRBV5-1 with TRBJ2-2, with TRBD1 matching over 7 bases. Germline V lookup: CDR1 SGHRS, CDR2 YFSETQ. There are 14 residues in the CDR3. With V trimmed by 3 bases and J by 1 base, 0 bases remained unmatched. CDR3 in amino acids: CASSWTGNTGELFF. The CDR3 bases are TGCGCCAGCAGCTGGACAGGGAACACCGGGGAGCTGTTTTTT.

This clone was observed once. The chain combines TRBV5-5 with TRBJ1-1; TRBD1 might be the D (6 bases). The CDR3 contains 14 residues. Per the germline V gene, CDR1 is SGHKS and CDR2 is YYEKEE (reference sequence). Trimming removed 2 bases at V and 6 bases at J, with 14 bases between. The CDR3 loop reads CASSLAIGQPEAFF. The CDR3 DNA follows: TGTGCCAGCAGCTTAGCCATCGGACAGCCTGAAGCTTTCTTT.

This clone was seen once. CDR3 sequence (DNA): TGTGCCAGCCGCGGGGGGGAGGGGCGAATGAACACTGAAGCTTTCTTT. Amino acids: CASRGGEGRMNTEAFF. The chain uses TRBV21-1 and TRBJ1-1. TRBV21-1 is a pseudogene locus. The CDR3 runs 16 residues.

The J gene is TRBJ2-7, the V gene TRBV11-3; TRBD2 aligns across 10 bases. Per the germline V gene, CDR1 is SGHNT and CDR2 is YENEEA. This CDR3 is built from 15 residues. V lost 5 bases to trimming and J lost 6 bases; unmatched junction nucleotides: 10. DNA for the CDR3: TGTGCCAGCAGCCCCCTGGCTAGCGGGGGCACCGAGCAGTACTTC. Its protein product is CASSPLASGGTEQYF.

Here the CDR3 DNA reads TGTGCCAGCCGTCCAGCGGGGGTCTACGAGCAGTACTTC. Its protein is CASRPAGVYEQYF. V gene TRBV6-1 combines with J gene TRBJ2-7, with TRBD2 matching 8 bases. The CDR3 spans 13 residues. V lost 8 bases and J lost 3; bases outside the gene matches: 6. Germline CDR1 and CDR2: MNHNS and SASEGT.

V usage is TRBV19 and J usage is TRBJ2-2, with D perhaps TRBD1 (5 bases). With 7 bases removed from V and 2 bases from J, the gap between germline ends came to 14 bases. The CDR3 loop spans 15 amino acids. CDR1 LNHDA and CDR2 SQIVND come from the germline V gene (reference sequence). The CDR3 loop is CASTTGRRNTGELFF. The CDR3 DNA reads TGTGCCAGTACCACAGGCCGGAGAAACACCGGGGAGCTGTTTTTT. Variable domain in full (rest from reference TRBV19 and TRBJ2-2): DGGITQSPKYLFRKEGQNVTLSCEQNLNHDAMYWYRQDPGQGLRLIYYSQIVNDFQKGDIAEGYSVSREKKESFPLTVTSAQKNPTAFYLCASTTGRRNTGELFFGEGSRLTVL.

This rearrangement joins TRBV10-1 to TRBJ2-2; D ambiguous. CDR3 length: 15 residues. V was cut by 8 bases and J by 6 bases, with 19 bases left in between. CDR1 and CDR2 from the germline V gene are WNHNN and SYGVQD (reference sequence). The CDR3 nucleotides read TGCGCCAGCTCGTGGCGAGGAAGTTCGTCCGGGGAGCTGTTTTTT. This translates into CASSWRGSSSGELFF.

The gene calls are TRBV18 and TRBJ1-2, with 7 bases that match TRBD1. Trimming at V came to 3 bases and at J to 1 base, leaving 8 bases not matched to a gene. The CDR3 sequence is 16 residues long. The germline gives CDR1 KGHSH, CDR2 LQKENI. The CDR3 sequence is CASSPLQGPINYGYTF. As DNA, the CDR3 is TGTGCCAGCTCACCTTTACAGGGGCCCATTAACTATGGCTACACCTTC. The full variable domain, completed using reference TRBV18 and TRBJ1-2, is NAGVMQNPRHLVRRRGQEARLRCSPMKGHSHVYWYRQLPEEGLKFMVYLQKENIIDESGMPKERFSAEFPKEGPSILRIQQVVRGDSAAYFCASSPLQGPINYGYTFGSGTRLTVV.

CDR3 amino acids: CAISPSPRMDEQYF. In DNA form, the CDR3 reads TGTGCCATCAGCCCCTCCCCTAGAATGGACGAGCAGTACTTC. The V and J genes are TRBV10-3 and TRBJ2-7; D is undetermined. This CDR3 has 14 amino acids. Germline-derived CDR1 and CDR2 are ENHRY and SYGVKD. V was cut by 6 bases and J by 5 bases, with 17 bases left in between.

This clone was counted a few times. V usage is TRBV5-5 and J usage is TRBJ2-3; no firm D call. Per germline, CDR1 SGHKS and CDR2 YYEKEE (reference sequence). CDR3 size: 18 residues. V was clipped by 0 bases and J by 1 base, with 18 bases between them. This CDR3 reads CASSLEWPSLGGTDTQYF. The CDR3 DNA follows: TGTGCCAGCAGCTTGGAGTGGCCCAGCCTAGGCGGCACAGATACGCAGTATTTT.

CDR3 sequence (DNA): TGTGCCAGCAGCCAGGAAAGACAGAGCTATGGCTACACCTTC. It codes for CASSQERQSYGYTF. This chain links TRBV2 with TRBJ1-2; possible D gene TRBD1, 5 bases. This CDR3 is built from 14 residues. V was shortened by 6 bases and J by 4 bases, with 15 bases between the two germline ends. Germline lookup yields CDR1 SNHLY and CDR2 FYNNEI.

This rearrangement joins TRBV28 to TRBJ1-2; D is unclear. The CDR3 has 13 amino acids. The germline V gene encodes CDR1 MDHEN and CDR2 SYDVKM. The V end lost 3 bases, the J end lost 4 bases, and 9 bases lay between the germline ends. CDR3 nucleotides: TGTGCCAGCAGTTTTAGCTTGGGCTATGGCTACACCTTC. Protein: CASSFSLGYGYTF.